These 13 T cell receptor beta chains were all obtained from the same sample, sequenced in a study of shared clonotypes between healthy human individuals. Produced via immunoSEQ multiplex PCR; TCRdb's table is partial and in-frame only. This table has 500,000 to 700,000 clones, 85% to 95% appearing once. Naive CD8 populations comprised CD45RO-negative cells positively selected for CCR7, excluding terminally differentiated effector memory CD45RA+ cells. The sample comprised naive CD8+ T cells sorted from blood. The receptors stem from a woman aged 25 to 39 in good health.

The table lists this clone with a count of one. The genes are TRBV27 and TRBJ2-7, with TRBD2 matching 7 bases. The germline V gene encodes CDR1 MNHEY and CDR2 SMNVEV (reference sequence). The CDR3 runs to 13 residues. V gave up 3 bases and J gave up 6 bases; unmatched junction bases: 5. The CDR3 protein is CASSLGGTLEQYF. DNA for the CDR3: TGTGCCAGCAGTTTGGGGGGGACGCTCGAGCAGTACTTC.

This clone was counted once. The rearrangement joins TRBV28 to TRBJ1-1, with D uncertain. V gave up 6 bases and J gave up 0 bases, with 11 bases separating them. The germline V gene encodes CDR1 MDHEN and CDR2 SYDVKM. The CDR3 spans 14 residues. The CDR3 region has the DNA TGTGCCAGCAGCCCGACCCAGATGAACACTGAAGCTTTCTTT. As protein: CASSPTQMNTEAFF.

The V call is TRBV27, the J call TRBJ2-1; 7 nucleotides match TRBD2. This CDR3 contains 17 residues. The germline gives CDR1 MNHEY, CDR2 SMNVEV (reference sequence). V was clipped by 6 bases and J by 4 bases; unmatched bases: 15. This CDR3 is CASSLSRGAGTYNEQFF. The CDR3, as DNA: TGTGCCAGCAGCCTATCCCGGGGAGCGGGAACATACAATGAGCAGTTCTTC.

The sample holds a few counts of this clone. The rearrangement uses TRBV5-4 and TRBJ1-1; 9 positions match TRBD1. The CDR3 length is 13 residues. The V gene end was trimmed by 6 bases and the J gene end by 5 bases; junction bases not matched to a gene: 5. Germline CDR1 reads SGHNT; CDR2 reads YYREEE (reference sequence). Here the CDR3 reads CASTPTGGTEAFF. The CDR3 nucleotides read TGTGCCAGCACGCCGACAGGGGGGACTGAAGCTTTCTTT.

J is TRBJ2-1 and V is TRBV4-2; 11 bases are shared with TRBD2. V trimming: 0 bases; J trimming: 14 bases; junction bases outside the gene matches: 6. The CDR3 is made up of 14 amino acids. CDR1 and CDR2 (germline): LGHNA, YNFKEQ. CDR3 residues: CASSQESLAGGEFF. For the CDR3, the DNA is TGTGCCAGCAGCCAAGAATCCCTAGCGGGAGGAGAGTTCTTC.

Only one count was recorded for this clone. V is TRBV7-8 and J is TRBJ2-5; a possible D gene is TRBD2 (5 bases). In germline, CDR1 is SGHVS, CDR2 FQNEAQ. V shed 0 bases and J shed 4 bases, with 9 bases lying between them. This CDR3 is 14 amino acids long. The CDR3 region is CASSLAGEGETQYF. CDR3 coding DNA: TGTGCCAGCAGCTTAGCGGGAGAGGGAGAGACCCAGTACTTC.

The chain recombines TRBV6-5 with TRBJ2-7; possible D gene TRBD1, 5 bases. The CDR3 runs to 13 residues. From germline, CDR1 is MNHEY and CDR2 SVGAGI. V was clipped by 2 bases and J by 6 bases, with 11 bases between them. In DNA, the CDR3 is TGTGCCAGCAGTTACCGGTCCAGGGCCGAGCAGTACTTC. Translating it yields CASSYRSRAEQYF.

The chain joins TRBV5-6 to TRBJ1-4, with TRBD1 as a possible D gene (5 bases). CDR3 length equals 15 residues. Germline V gene data show CDR1 as SGHDT and CDR2 as YYEEEE. Trimming left V 1 base short and J 8 bases short, with 15 bases between. The CDR3 protein is CASSLPTEEGEKLFF. CDR3 coding DNA: TGTGCCAGCAGCTTGCCGACAGAGGAAGGAGAAAAACTGTTTTTT.

The rearrangement links TRBV9 to TRBJ2-1; 7 bases line up with TRBD2. J was trimmed by 2 bases and V by 3 bases; bases with no gene match: 5. The CDR3 covers 15 residues. Germline CDR1 and CDR2: SGDLS and YYNGEE. The CDR3 loop reads CASSASGITYNEQFF. In DNA form, the CDR3 reads TGTGCCAGCAGCGCTAGCGGTATTACCTACAATGAGCAGTTCTTC.

CDR3 residues: CASSLEGNTEAFF. As DNA, the CDR3 is TGTGCCAGCAGCTTGGAAGGTAACACTGAAGCTTTCTTT. The chain carries TRBV5-5 and TRBJ1-1, with unresolved D. CDR1 is SGHKS and CDR2 is YYEKEE in the germline V gene (reference sequence). The ends were cut back, 0 bases at V and 2 bases at J, with 5 bases in the middle. The CDR3 length is 13 residues.

The chain is built from TRBV4-2 and TRBJ2-1; 7 bases align to TRBD2. This CDR3 is 17 amino acids long. V shed 0 bases and J 5 bases; nucleotides not matched to a gene: 10. Germline V gives CDR1 LGHNA, CDR2 YNFKEQ. As DNA, the CDR3 is TGTGCCAGCAGCCAAGATTTATGGCGGGAGAGGGACAATGAGCAGTTCTTC. It yields the protein CASSQDLWRERDNEQFF.

V and J are TRBV9 and TRBJ2-3, with D tentatively TRBD2 (5 bases). The length of the CDR3 is 14 residues. Germline CDR1 is SGDLS and CDR2 is YYNGEE. V shed 4 bases and J shed 7 bases, with 16 bases lying between them. The CDR3 DNA reads as TGTGCCAGCAGCCCTCAGAACCGGGAACATACGCAGTATTTT. Its protein is CASSPQNREHTQYF.

The chain employs TRBV5-1 and TRBJ2-1, with 8 bases matching TRBD1. The CDR3 spans 16 residues. The V segment lost 3 bases and the J segment 6 bases; nucleotides outside the gene matches: 11. Germline CDR1 SGHRS, CDR2 YFSETQ. CDR3: CASSSPTGGLSNEQFF. CDR3 nucleotides: TGCGCCAGCAGCTCTCCCACAGGGGGTCTCAGCAATGAGCAGTTCTTC.